The 10 T cell receptor beta chains in this list originate from one sample, sequenced in a study of blood T cell repertoires in COVID-19 (TCRdb year 2020). Library method: the immunoSEQ multiplex PCR assay. TCRdb mirrors the immuneACCESS table, restricted to in-frame sequences. Some clones are absent from its copies; in checked studies, under half trace to an unresolved V gene, and the reason for the others is unknown. The sample records about 240,000 clones, around 83% of which are singletons. Jointly, the top ten make up around 9.9% of the sample. Sequencing used peripheral blood. The receptors come from a woman older than 75 with acute or convalescent COVID-19.

V gene TRBV6-1 combines with J gene TRBJ2-1; tentative D call: TRBD2 (5 bases). V gave up 0 bases and J gave up 8 bases, with 14 bases separating them. Germline CDR1 reads MNHNS; CDR2 reads SASEGT. This CDR3 has 15 amino acids. The CDR3 region has the DNA TGTGCCAGCAGTGAAGCTGGTCTGCGGGTCGATGAGCAGTTCTTC. The encoded protein is CASSEAGLRVDEQFF.

This clone was seen a few times. The chain has TRBV11-2 and TRBJ2-5, with TRBD2 matching 10 bases. The CDR3 sequence is 15 residues long. CDR1 and CDR2 (germline): SGHAT, FQNNGV. Unmatched junction bases numbered 5, after V lost 4 bases and J lost 3 bases. The CDR3 reads CASSSPSGGKETQYF. The CDR3 bases are TGTGCCAGCAGCTCCCCTAGCGGGGGAAAAGAGACCCAGTACTTC.

J is TRBJ1-1 and V is TRBV6-1, with 8 bases fitting TRBD1. CDR3 size: 17 residues. The V segment lost 4 bases and the J segment 4 bases; nucleotides outside the gene matches: 14. CDR1 and CDR2 (germline): MNHNS, SASEGT. The CDR3 spells CASSGLGTGVGGTEAFF. Written as DNA, the CDR3 is TGTGCCAGCAGTGGCCTGGGGACAGGTGTGGGAGGCACTGAAGCTTTCTTT.

The chain uses TRBV27 and TRBJ1-5; unclear D gene. Trimming cost V 8 bases and J 3 bases, with 17 bases left between them. The V gene's germline CDR1 is MNHEY and CDR2 SMNVEV (reference sequence). The CDR3 length is 15 residues. CDR3 sequence reads: CASRLSGRVNQPQHF. CDR3 nucleotides: TGTGCCAGCCGCCTTTCCGGGAGGGTCAATCAGCCCCAGCATTTT.

V usage is TRBV12-5 and J usage is TRBJ2-3, with TRBD1 matching 10 bases. The CDR3 is 15 residues long. With V trimmed by 3 bases and J by 4 bases, 4 bases remained unmatched. Per the germline V gene, CDR1 is LGHNT and CDR2 is FRNRAP. CDR3 coding DNA: TGTGCTAGTGGTTTTGGACAGGGGGTCCCAGATACGCAGTATTTT. Its protein product is CASGFGQGVPDTQYF.

A single count supports this clone. V usage is TRBV7-6 and J usage is TRBJ2-3; no definite D call. Per the germline V gene, CDR1 is SGHVS and CDR2 is FNYEAQ. V was shortened by 5 bases and J by 3 bases, with 9 bases between the two germline ends. The CDR3 consists of 13 residues. The CDR3 spells CASSHLSTDTQYF. The CDR3 bases are TGTGCCAGCAGCCACCTATCAACAGATACGCAGTATTTT.

The rearrangement uses TRBV5-1 and TRBJ1-3, with D perhaps matching TRBD1 (6 bases). Trimming cost V 4 bases and J 4 bases, with 9 bases left between them. The germline CDR1 and CDR2 sequences are SGHRS and YFSETQ. There are 13 residues in the CDR3. The CDR3 is CASSIGGGNTIYF. The CDR3 DNA reads as TGCGCCAGCAGCATAGGGGGAGGAAACACCATATATTTT.

J is TRBJ1-5 and V is TRBV6-1; TRBD1 agrees at 7 bases. This CDR3 region has 17 residues. The V gene's germline CDR1 is MNHNS and CDR2 SASEGT. V shed 4 bases, J shed 0 bases, and the junction held 9 bases outside the gene matches. This chain's CDR3 is CASSAQGGQHSNQPQHF. The DNA for the CDR3 is TGTGCCAGCAGTGCCCAGGGGGGCCAACATAGCAATCAGCCCCAGCATTTT.

In DNA form, the CDR3 reads TGCAGCGCCCTTAGCGGGGGTAGGGATGGCTACACCTTC. This sequence encodes CSALSGGRDGYTF. V usage is TRBV29-1 and J usage is TRBJ1-2, with D possibly being TRBD1 (5 bases). Germline CDR1 is SQVTM and CDR2 is ANQGSEA. The CDR3 runs to 13 residues. The V end was cut by 7 bases, the J end by 6 bases, with 18 bases between.

The J gene is TRBJ2-7, the V gene TRBV11-2; D might be TRBD2 (6 bases). V lost 5 bases and J 7 bases, leaving 18 bases between the germline ends. CDR3 length equals 14 residues. The germline V gene encodes CDR1 SGHAT and CDR2 FQNNGV. The CDR3 loop reads CASSDWRGRWEQYF. The CDR3 nucleotides read TGTGCCAGCAGCGACTGGAGGGGAAGGTGGGAGCAGTACTTC.